This T cell receptor (beta chain) was obtained from a study of T cells in Graves' hyperthyroidism and ophthalmopathy. Trimming pared 5 bases from V and 7 bases from J, leaving 31 bases between. The CDR3 runs 19 residues. From germline, CDR1 is SGHRS and CDR2 YFSETQ. Overall study results and limits: Blood also showed most of the thyroid clonotypes that were expanded above 0.001. Using 13 V-J features, a model discriminated ophthalmopathy from stable hyperthyroidism.

This clonotype was observed many times. Its antigen is as yet unknown. RNA transcripts gave rise to amplified TCR beta CDR3 regions. HTBI primers were used for first-round RT-PCR of the TCR CDR3. TCRdb re-called the multiplex PCR reads through MiXCR, storing one row per CDR3 protein. The table lists 300,000 to 450,000 distinct CDR3 sequences, approximately 15% of them singletons. The TCR was taken from a woman aged 55-70 years with Graves' hyperthyroidism. The source material was blood. This chain connects TRBV5-1 to TRBJ2-1; D is possibly TRBD2 (5 bases). This CDR3 is CASSRPSVPTTSIGNEQFF. The CDR3 bases are TGCGCCAGCAGTCGCCCTAGTGTCCCGACTACAAGTATAGGGAATGAGCAGTTCTTC.